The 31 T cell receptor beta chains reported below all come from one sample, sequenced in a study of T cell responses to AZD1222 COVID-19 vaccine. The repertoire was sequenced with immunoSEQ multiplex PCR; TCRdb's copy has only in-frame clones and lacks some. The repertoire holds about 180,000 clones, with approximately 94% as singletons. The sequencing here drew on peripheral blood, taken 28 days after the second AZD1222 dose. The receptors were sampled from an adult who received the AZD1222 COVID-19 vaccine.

The CDR3: CASRGQSGMQKAFF. The CDR3 DNA reads TGTGCCAGCAGAGGACAGAGCGGAATGCAAAAAGCTTTCTTT. The genes are TRBV2 and TRBJ1-1; the D gene is possibly TRBD1 (6 bases). This CDR3 region has 14 residues. Germline V gene lookup returns CDR1 SNHLY and CDR2 FYNNEI. V gave up 6 bases and J gave up 9 bases, with 20 bases separating them.

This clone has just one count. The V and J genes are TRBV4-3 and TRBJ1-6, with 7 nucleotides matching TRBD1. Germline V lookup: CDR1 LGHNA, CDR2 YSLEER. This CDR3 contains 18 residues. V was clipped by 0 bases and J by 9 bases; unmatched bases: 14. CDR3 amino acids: CASSQEGGRSAPFSPLHF. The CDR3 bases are TGCGCCAGCAGCCAAGAAGGGGGCAGGTCGGCCCCCTTTTCACCCCTCCACTTT.

The CDR3 sequence: CASSLGQATNYGYTF. CDR3 in DNA: TGTGCCAGCAGCTTGGGACAGGCAACTAACTATGGCTACACCTTC. This chain joins TRBV5-4 and TRBJ1-2, with a tentative D call TRBD1 (6 bases). The length of the CDR3 is 15 residues. CDR1 is SGHNT and CDR2 is YYREEE in the germline V gene (reference sequence). Trimming shortened V by 0 bases and J by 0 bases, and 9 bases separated the two germline ends.

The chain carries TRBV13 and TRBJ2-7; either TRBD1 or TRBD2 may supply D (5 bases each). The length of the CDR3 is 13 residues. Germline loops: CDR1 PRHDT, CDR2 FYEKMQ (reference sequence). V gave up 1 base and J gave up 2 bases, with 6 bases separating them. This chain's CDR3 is CASSLVGPYEQYF. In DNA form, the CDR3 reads TGTGCCAGCAGCTTAGTGGGACCCTACGAGCAGTACTTC.

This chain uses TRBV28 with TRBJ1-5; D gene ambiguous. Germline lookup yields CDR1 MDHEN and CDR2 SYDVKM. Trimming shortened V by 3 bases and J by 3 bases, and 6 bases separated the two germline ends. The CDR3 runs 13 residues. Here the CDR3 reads CASSLPDNQPQHF. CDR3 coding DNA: TGTGCCAGCAGTTTGCCGGACAATCAGCCCCAGCATTTT. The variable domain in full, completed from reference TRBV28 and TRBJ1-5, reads DVKVTQSSRYLVKRTGEKVFLECVQDMDHENMFWYRQDPGLGLRLIYFSYDVKMKEKGDIPEGYSVSREKKERFSLILESASTNQTSMYLCASSLPDNQPQHFGDGTRLSIL.

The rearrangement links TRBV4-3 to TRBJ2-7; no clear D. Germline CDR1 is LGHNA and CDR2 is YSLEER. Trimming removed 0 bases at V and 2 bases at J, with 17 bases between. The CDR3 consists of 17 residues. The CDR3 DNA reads TGCGCCAGCAGCCAAGATTTTGATTGGGATAAACCCTACGAGCAGTACTTC. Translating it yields CASSQDFDWDKPYEQYF.

CDR3 nucleotide sequence: TGTGCCAGCGCACAGGAGAACACCGGGGAGCTGTTTTTT. Encoded protein: CASAQENTGELFF. This chain uses TRBV9 with TRBJ2-2; a possible D gene is TRBD1 (5 bases). Germline V CDR1 and CDR2: SGDLS, YYNGEE. The CDR3 consists of 13 residues. Trimming left V 7 bases short and J 1 base short, with 8 bases between.

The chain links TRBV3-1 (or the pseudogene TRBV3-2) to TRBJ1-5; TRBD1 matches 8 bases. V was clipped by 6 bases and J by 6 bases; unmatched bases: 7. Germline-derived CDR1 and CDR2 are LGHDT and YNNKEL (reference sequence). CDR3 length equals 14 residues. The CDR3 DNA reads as TGTGCCAGCAGTTACGGACAGGGAGGTCAGCCCCAGCATTTT. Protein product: CASSYGQGGQPQHF.

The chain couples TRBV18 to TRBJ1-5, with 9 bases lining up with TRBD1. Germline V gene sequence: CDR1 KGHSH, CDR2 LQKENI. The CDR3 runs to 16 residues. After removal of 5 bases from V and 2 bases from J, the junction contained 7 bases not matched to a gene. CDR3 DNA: TGTGCCAGCTCATCAACAACAGGGGGCGGCAATCAGCCCCAGCATTTT. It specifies CASSSTTGGGNQPQHF. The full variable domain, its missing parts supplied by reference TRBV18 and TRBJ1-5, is NAGVMQNPRHLVRRRGQEARLRCSPMKGHSHVYWYRQLPEEGLKFMVYLQKENIIDESGMPKERFSAEFPKEGPSILRIQQVVRGDSAAYFCASSSTTGGGNQPQHFGDGTRLSIL.

CDR3 residues: CASSQVPNEITEAFF. CDR3 nucleotide sequence: TGTGCCAGCAGCCAAGTTCCGAATGAAATCACTGAAGCTTTCTTT. V is TRBV14 and J is TRBJ1-1; no clear D gene. Trimming left V 1 base short and J 4 bases short, with 13 bases between. Looked up from germline, CDR1 is SGHDN and CDR2 is FVKESK. The CDR3 is 15 amino acids.

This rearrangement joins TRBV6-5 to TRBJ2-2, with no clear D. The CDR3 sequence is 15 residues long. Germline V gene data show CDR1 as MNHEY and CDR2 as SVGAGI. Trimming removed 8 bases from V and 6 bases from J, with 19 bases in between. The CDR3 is CASRFRASKAGELFF. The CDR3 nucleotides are TGTGCCAGCCGGTTCCGGGCCTCCAAAGCCGGGGAGCTGTTTTTT.

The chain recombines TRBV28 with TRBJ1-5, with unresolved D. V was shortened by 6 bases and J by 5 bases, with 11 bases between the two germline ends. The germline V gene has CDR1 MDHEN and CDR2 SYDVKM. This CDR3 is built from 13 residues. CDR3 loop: CASSTTLHQPQHF. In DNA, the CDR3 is TGTGCCAGCAGCACTACCCTCCATCAGCCCCAGCATTTT. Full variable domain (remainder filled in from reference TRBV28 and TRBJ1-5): DVKVTQSSRYLVKRTGEKVFLECVQDMDHENMFWYRQDPGLGLRLIYFSYDVKMKEKGDIPEGYSVSREKKERFSLILESASTNQTSMYLCASSTTLHQPQHFGDGTRLSIL.

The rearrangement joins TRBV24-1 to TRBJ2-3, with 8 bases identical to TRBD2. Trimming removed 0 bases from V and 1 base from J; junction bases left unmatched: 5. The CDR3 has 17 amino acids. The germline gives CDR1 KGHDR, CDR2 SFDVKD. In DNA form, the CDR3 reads TGTGCCACCAGTGATTTGGAGAACGGGGGGGGCACAGATACGCAGTATTTT. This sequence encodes CATSDLENGGGTDTQYF.

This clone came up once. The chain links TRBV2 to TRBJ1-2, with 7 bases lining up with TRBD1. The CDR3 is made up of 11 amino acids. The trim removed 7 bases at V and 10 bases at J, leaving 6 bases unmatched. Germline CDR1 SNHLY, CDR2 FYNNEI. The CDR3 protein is CASTEGTAYTF. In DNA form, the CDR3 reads TGTGCCAGCACCGAAGGGACAGCCTACACCTTC.

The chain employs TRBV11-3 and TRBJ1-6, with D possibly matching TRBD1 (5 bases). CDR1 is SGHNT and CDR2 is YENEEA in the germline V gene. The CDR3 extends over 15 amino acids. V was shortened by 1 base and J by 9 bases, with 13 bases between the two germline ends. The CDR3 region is CASSLVSGTSSPLHF. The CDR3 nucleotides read TGTGCCAGCAGCTTAGTATCCGGGACCAGTTCACCCCTCCACTTT.

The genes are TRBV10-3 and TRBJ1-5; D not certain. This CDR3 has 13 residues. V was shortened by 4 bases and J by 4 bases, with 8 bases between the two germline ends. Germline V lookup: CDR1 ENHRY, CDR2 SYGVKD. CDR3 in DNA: TGTGCCATCAGTGGGGAAGGTAATCAGCCCCAGCATTTT. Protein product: CAISGEGNQPQHF.

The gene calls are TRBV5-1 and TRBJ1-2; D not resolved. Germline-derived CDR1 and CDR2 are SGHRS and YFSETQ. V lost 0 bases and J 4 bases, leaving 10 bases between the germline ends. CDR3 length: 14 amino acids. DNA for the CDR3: TGCGCCAGCAGCTTGGACGGCACTACCTATGGCTACACCTTC. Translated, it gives CASSLDGTTYGYTF.

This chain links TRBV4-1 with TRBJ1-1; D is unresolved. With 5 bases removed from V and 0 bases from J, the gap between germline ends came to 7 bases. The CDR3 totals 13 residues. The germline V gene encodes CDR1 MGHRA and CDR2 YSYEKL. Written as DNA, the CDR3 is TGCGCCAGCAGCTCACTCCTGAACACTGAAGCTTTCTTT. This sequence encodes CASSSLLNTEAFF.

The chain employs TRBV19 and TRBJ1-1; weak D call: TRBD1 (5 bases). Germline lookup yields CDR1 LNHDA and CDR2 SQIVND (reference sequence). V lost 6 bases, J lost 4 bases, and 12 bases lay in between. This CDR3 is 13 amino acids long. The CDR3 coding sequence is TGTGCCAGTAGACCCCGGGGGTTCACTGAAGCTTTCTTT. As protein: CASRPRGFTEAFF.

In nucleotides, the CDR3 is TGCAGTGCCCGTGCGGCCGGGGAGCTGTTTTTT. This encodes CSARAAGELFF. The V and J genes are TRBV20-1 and TRBJ2-2; D is undetermined. Germline CDR1 reads DFQATT; CDR2 reads SNEGSKA (reference sequence). V shed 6 bases and J shed 6 bases, with 8 bases lying between them. The CDR3 length is 11 residues.

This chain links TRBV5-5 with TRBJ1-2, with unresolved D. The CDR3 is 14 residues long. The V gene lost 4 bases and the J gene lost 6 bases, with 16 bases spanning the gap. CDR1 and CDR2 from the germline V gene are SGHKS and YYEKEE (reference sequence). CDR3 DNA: TGTGCCAGCAGCCCGCCGGGAGACTGGAATGGCTACACCTTC. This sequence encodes CASSPPGDWNGYTF. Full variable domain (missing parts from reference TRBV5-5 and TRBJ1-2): DAGVTQSPTHLIKTRGQQVTLRCSPISGHKSVSWYQQVLGQGPQFIFQYYEKEERGRGNFPDRFSARQFPNYSSELNVNALLLGDSALYLCASSPPGDWNGYTFGSGTRLTVV.

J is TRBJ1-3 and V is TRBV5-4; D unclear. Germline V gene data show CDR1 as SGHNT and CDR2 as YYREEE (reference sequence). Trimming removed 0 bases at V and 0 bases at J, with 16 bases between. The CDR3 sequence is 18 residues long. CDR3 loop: CASSLVEGVISSGNTIYF. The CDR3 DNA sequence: TGTGCCAGCAGCTTGGTAGAGGGAGTAATAAGCTCTGGAAACACCATATATTTT.

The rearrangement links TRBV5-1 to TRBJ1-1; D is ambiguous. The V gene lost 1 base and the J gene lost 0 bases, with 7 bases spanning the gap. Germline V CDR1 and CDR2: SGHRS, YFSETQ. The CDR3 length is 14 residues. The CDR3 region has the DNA TGCGCCAGCAGCTTGACGGTCATGAACACTGAAGCTTTCTTT. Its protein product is CASSLTVMNTEAFF.

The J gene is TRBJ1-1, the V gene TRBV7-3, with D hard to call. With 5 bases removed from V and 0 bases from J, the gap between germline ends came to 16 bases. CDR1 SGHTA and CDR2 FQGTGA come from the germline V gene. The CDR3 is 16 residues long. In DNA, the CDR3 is TGTGCCAGCAGCCGAGGGCGCTTATGGATGAACACTGAAGCTTTCTTT. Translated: CASSRGRLWMNTEAFF.

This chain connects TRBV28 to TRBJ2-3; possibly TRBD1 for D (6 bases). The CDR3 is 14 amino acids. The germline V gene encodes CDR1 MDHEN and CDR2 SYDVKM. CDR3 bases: TGTGCGACGGACGGGACATTCAGCACAGATACGCAGTATTTT. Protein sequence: CATDGTFSTDTQYF. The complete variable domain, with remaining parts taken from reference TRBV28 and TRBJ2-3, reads DVKVTQSSRYLVKRTGEKVFLECVQDMDHENMFWYRQDPGLGLRLIYFSYDVKMKEKGDIPEGYSVSREKKERFSLILESASTNQTSMYLCATDGTFSTDTQYFGPGTRLTVL.

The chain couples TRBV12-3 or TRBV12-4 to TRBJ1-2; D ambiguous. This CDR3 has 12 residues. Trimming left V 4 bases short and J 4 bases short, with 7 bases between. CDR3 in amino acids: CASSSSVYGYTF. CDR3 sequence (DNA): TGTGCCAGCAGTTCGAGTGTCTATGGCTACACCTTC.

The CDR3 spells CSVGETTDTQYF. CDR3 in DNA: TGCAGCGTTGGGGAAACCACAGATACGCAGTATTTT. This chain links TRBV29-1 with TRBJ2-3, with D uncertain. The CDR3 is made up of 12 amino acids. Germline loops: CDR1 SQVTM, CDR2 ANQGSEA. Trimming took off 4 bases at V and 2 bases at J, with 7 bases between the two ends.

Here the CDR3 reads CASRLAGDSYNEQFF. The CDR3 coding sequence is TGTGCCAGTAGGTTAGCGGGAGACTCCTACAATGAGCAGTTCTTC. This rearrangement joins TRBV19 to TRBJ2-1; 9 positions agree with TRBD2. The V and J ends lost 6 bases and 0 bases, in that order; junction bases with no gene match: 3. Germline CDR1 and CDR2: LNHDA and SQIVND (reference sequence). The length of the CDR3 is 15 residues.

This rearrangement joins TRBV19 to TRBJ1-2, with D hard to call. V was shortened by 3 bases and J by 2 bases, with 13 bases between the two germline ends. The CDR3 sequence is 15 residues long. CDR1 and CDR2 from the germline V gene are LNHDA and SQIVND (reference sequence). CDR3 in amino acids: CASSIVDLSNYGYTF. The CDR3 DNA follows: TGTGCCAGTAGTATTGTTGATCTCTCAAACTATGGCTACACCTTC.

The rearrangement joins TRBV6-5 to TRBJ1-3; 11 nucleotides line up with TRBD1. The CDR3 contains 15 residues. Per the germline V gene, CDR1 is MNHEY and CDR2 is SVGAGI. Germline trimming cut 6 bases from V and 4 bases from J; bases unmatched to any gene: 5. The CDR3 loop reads CASSRDRGSGNTIYF. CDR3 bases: TGTGCCAGCAGCAGGGACAGGGGGAGCGGAAACACCATATATTTT.

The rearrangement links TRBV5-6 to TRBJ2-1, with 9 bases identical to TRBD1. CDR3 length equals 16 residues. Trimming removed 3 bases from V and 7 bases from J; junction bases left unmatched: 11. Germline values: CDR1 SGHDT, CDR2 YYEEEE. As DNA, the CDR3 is TGTGCCAGCAGCTACGGGACAGGGAACTCGCCAAATGAGCAGTTCTTC. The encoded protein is CASSYGTGNSPNEQFF.